The 28 T cell receptor beta chains given below trace back to one sample, sequenced in a study of blood T cell repertoires in COVID-19. Data came from immunoSEQ multiplex PCR; TCRdb stores just in-frame clones and leaves some out. The sample comprises 200,000 or so clones, nearly 90% of which are singletons, and roughly 6.2% rests with the top ten. What was sequenced was peripheral blood. The receptors come from a woman aged 40 to 50 who had recovered from COVID-19.

The V gene is TRBV7-3, the J gene TRBJ2-2; 9 nucleotides line up with TRBD2. There are 16 residues in the CDR3. Germline V lookup: CDR1 SGHTA, CDR2 FQGTGA. The trim removed 2 bases at V and 7 bases at J, leaving 8 bases unmatched. The CDR3 DNA reads TGTGCCAGCAGCTTATGGGGTAGCGGGAGTAACGGGGAGCTGTTTTTT. As protein: CASSLWGSGSNGELFF. Combining the CDR3 with reference TRBV7-3 and TRBJ2-2 gives the whole variable domain GAGVSQTPSNKVTEKGKYVELRCDPISGHTALYWYRQSLGQGPEFLIYFQGTGAADDSGLPNDRFFAVRPEGSVSTLKIQRTERGDSAVYLCASSLWGSGSNGELFFGEGSRLTVL.

This chain joins TRBV7-9 and TRBJ1-1, with D perhaps matching TRBD1 (5 bases). V was clipped by 4 bases and J by 4 bases, with 13 bases between them. This CDR3 is 14 amino acids long. Per the germline V gene, CDR1 is SEHNR and CDR2 is FQNEAQ (reference sequence). CDR3 coding DNA: TGTGCCAGCAGCTCACTGGGGGGTACCACTGAAGCTTTCTTT. It codes for CASSSLGGTTEAFF.

The J gene is TRBJ2-1, the V gene TRBV4-1; 9 bases fit TRBD1. The CDR3 sequence is 14 residues long. Germline CDR1 MGHRA, CDR2 YSYEKL. The J segment lost 7 bases and the V segment lost 3 bases, leaving 4 bases of the junction unmatched. The CDR3 spells CASSHPGQGNEQFF. CDR3 nucleotides: TGCGCCAGCAGCCACCCGGGACAGGGTAATGAGCAGTTCTTC.

The genes are TRBV5-1 and TRBJ2-6; TRBD1 matches 7 bases. Germline V lookup: CDR1 SGHRS, CDR2 YFSETQ. The CDR3 is 16 residues long. The ends lost 3 bases at V and 0 bases at J; junction bases unmatched: 3. The CDR3 DNA reads TGCGCCAGCAGCTCAGGGACAGTCTCTGGGGCCAACGTCCTGACTTTC. Translating gives CASSSGTVSGANVLTF.

This clone has more than one count but fewer than ten. This chain connects TRBV19 to TRBJ2-5; D possibly corresponds to TRBD1 (6 bases). In germline, CDR1 is LNHDA, CDR2 SQIVND (reference sequence). V was clipped by 8 bases and J by 5 bases, with 15 bases between them. The CDR3 is made up of 13 amino acids. This chain's CDR3 is CASGEQGGETQYF. The CDR3, as DNA: TGTGCCAGTGGAGAACAGGGCGGTGAGACCCAGTACTTC.

The chain is built from TRBV15 and TRBJ2-3; 10 bases are a match to TRBD2. V gave up 1 base and J gave up 7 bases; unmatched junction bases: 14. The CDR3 spans 18 residues. Germline V gives CDR1 LNHNV, CDR2 YYDKDF (reference sequence). The CDR3 protein is CATSRGRTSGEIIHTQYF. For the CDR3, the DNA is TGTGCCACCAGCAGAGGCCGGACTAGCGGTGAGATAATTCATACGCAGTATTTT.

V is TRBV9 and J is TRBJ2-3; 7 positions match TRBD2. Unmatched junction bases numbered 7, after V lost 0 bases and J lost 3 bases. The CDR3 consists of 16 residues. Germline V gives CDR1 SGDLS, CDR2 YYNGEE. Here the CDR3 reads CASSVGAGAQTDTQYF. CDR3 bases: TGTGCCAGCAGCGTAGGGGCGGGAGCACAGACAGATACGCAGTATTTT.

CDR3 in DNA: TGTGCCAGCAGCTTGGCGTCTAGCGGGGGAAACTACGAGCAGTACTTC. Amino acids: CASSLASSGGNYEQYF. V gene TRBV5-4 combines with J gene TRBJ2-7; 10 nucleotides match TRBD2. This CDR3 is built from 16 residues. J gave up 3 bases and V 0 bases, and 6 bases lay outside the gene matches. CDR1 is SGHNT and CDR2 is YYREEE in the germline V gene (reference sequence).

This clone was observed once. The rearrangement links TRBV19 to TRBJ2-2; D call uncertain. This CDR3 spans 15 amino acids. From germline, CDR1 is LNHDA and CDR2 SQIVND (reference sequence). Trimming stripped 3 bases from V and 2 bases from J, with 10 bases between. Here the CDR3 DNA reads TGTGCCAGTAGTATTTATGGCGGAAACACCGGGGAGCTGTTTTTT. Translated, it gives CASSIYGGNTGELFF.

The chain links TRBV9 to TRBJ1-2; no firm D call. Germline CDR1 reads SGDLS; CDR2 reads YYNGEE. The V end lost 0 bases, the J end lost 8 bases, and 11 bases lay between the germline ends. The CDR3 covers 13 residues. CDR3 DNA: TGTGCCAGCAGCGTAGAGGAGGGAGGAGGCTACACCTTC. Its translation is CASSVEEGGGYTF. The complete variable domain, with remaining parts taken from reference TRBV9 and TRBJ1-2, reads DSGVTQTPKHLITATGQRVTLRCSPRSGDLSVYWYQQSLDQGLQFLIQYYNGEERAKGNILERFSAQQFPDLHSELNLSSLELGDSALYFCASSVEEGGGYTFGSGTRLTVV.

The genes are TRBV9 and TRBJ2-3, with D unresolved. Germline CDR1 SGDLS, CDR2 YYNGEE. The length of the CDR3 is 17 residues. The V end was cut by 1 base, the J end by 2 bases, with 17 bases between. CDR3 in amino acids: CASSVSARKALTDTQYF. The CDR3 bases are TGTGCCAGCAGCGTATCGGCGCGGAAGGCCCTCACAGATACGCAGTATTTT.

This clone was observed a single time. The chain employs TRBV7-8 and TRBJ2-2, with TRBD2 identical over 7 bases. V was pared by 6 bases and J by 6 bases, with 10 bases of the junction left unmatched. The CDR3 covers 15 residues. CDR1 and CDR2 from the germline V gene are SGHVS and FQNEAQ. The CDR3 loop is CASSLNAGDPGELFF. CDR3 in DNA: TGTGCCAGCAGTTTAAACGCGGGAGACCCCGGGGAGCTGTTTTTT.

For this clone: One junction end disagrees with the germline gene, perhaps due to a read error. The chain employs TRBV19 and TRBJ1-4, with 7 bases fitting TRBD1. CDR3 size: 14 residues. Germline V gene data show CDR1 as LNHDA and CDR2 as SQIVND (reference sequence). CDR3 protein: CASSIGGSNEKLFF. The CDR3, as DNA: TGTGCCAGTAGCATAGGGGGCTCTAATGAAAAACTGTTTTTT. The full variable domain, completed using reference TRBV19 and TRBJ1-4, is DGGITQSPKYLFRKEGQNVTLSCEQNLNHDAMYWYRQDPGQGLRLIYYSQIVNDFQKGDIAEGYSVSREKKESFPLTVTSAQKNPTAFYLCASSIGGSNEKLFFGSGTQLSVL.

This chain joins TRBV5-5 and TRBJ1-4; perhaps TRBD1 as D (6 bases). The CDR3 runs to 16 residues. V lost 0 bases and J lost 7, with 16 bases in between. Germline loops: CDR1 SGHKS, CDR2 YYEKEE (reference sequence). The CDR3 DNA sequence: TGTGCCAGCAGCTTGGTGGGGGCGCCAGAGGGTGAAAAACTGTTTTTT. Its protein is CASSLVGAPEGEKLFF.

The rearrangement links TRBV5-1 to TRBJ2-1; a weak D match, TRBD2 (6 bases). CDR3 length equals 15 residues. The V and J ends lost 1 base and 12 bases respectively, with 20 bases between them. From germline, CDR1 is SGHRS and CDR2 YFSETQ. CDR3 residues: CASSLFISGGSGQFF. The DNA of the CDR3 is TGCGCCAGCAGCTTGTTTATTAGCGGTGGATCTGGGCAGTTCTTC.

The chain couples TRBV7-3 to TRBJ2-1, with a tentative D call TRBD2 (6 bases). Trimming pared 3 bases from V and 10 bases from J, leaving 19 bases between. The CDR3 covers 15 residues. Germline CDR1 and CDR2: SGHTA and FQGTGA. Here the CDR3 reads CASSFSGGTPYEQFF. The CDR3 coding sequence is TGTGCCAGCAGCTTTTCCGGCGGGACCCCCTACGAGCAGTTCTTC. Filled out from reference TRBV7-3 and TRBJ2-1, the complete variable domain reads GAGVSQTPSNKVTEKGKYVELRCDPISGHTALYWYRQSLGQGPEFLIYFQGTGAADDSGLPNDRFFAVRPEGSVSTLKIQRTERGDSAVYLCASSFSGGTPYEQFFGPGTRLTVL.

The gene calls are TRBV24-1 and TRBJ2-3; a weak D match, TRBD1 (6 bases). V was clipped by 4 bases and J by 0 bases, with 16 bases between them. CDR1 and CDR2 (germline): KGHDR, SFDVKD. This CDR3 region has 17 residues. CDR3 loop: CATSDAPSGHSTDTQYF. CDR3 DNA: TGTGCCACCAGTGACGCTCCCTCGGGACATAGCACAGATACGCAGTATTTT.

The chain couples TRBV30 to TRBJ1-1, with D unclear. Germline loops: CDR1 GTSNPN, CDR2 SVGIG (reference sequence). The V end lost 0 bases, the J end lost 6 bases, and 17 bases lay between the germline ends. The CDR3 has 15 amino acids. The CDR3 spells CAWSVPPRGLAEAFF. The CDR3 coding sequence is TGTGCCTGGAGTGTACCCCCTAGAGGGTTAGCTGAAGCTTTCTTT. The full variable domain, with the rest looked up from reference TRBV30 and TRBJ1-1, is SQTIHQWPATLVQPVGSPLSLECTVEGTSNPNLYWYRQAAGRGLQLLFYSVGIGQISSEVPQNLSASRPQDRQFILSSKKLLLSDSGFYLCAWSVPPRGLAEAFFGQGTRLTVV.

This chain connects TRBV12-5 to TRBJ1-4; D is perhaps TRBD1 (6 bases). The CDR3 runs to 17 residues. Trimming took off 1 base at V and 8 bases at J, with 20 bases between the two ends. The germline CDR1 and CDR2 sequences are LGHNT and FRNRAP. The CDR3 nucleotides read TGTGCTAGTGGTTTGGGCGTTCGGGCAGGGGTCGGGGAAAAACTGTTTTTT. It encodes CASGLGVRAGVGEKLFF.

The genes are TRBV14 and TRBJ1-1, with D perhaps TRBD1 (6 bases). Trimming cost V 4 bases and J 3 bases, with 18 bases left between them. In germline, CDR1 is SGHDN, CDR2 FVKESK. The CDR3 has 16 amino acids. The CDR3 DNA is TGTGCCAGCAGCCCGACAGGAACGCGCTTGTACACTGAAGCTTTCTTT. Its translation: CASSPTGTRLYTEAFF.

V gene TRBV18 combines with J gene TRBJ1-3, with D possibly matching TRBD1 (5 bases). Trimming removed 4 bases from V and 4 bases from J, with 8 bases in between. Germline V gene sequence: CDR1 KGHSH, CDR2 LQKENI. The CDR3 runs to 13 residues. The CDR3 region has the DNA TGTGCCAGCTCACGTGGGGCCGGAAACACCATATATTTT. It encodes CASSRGAGNTIYF.

This chain connects TRBV5-1 to TRBJ1-1; D may be TRBD1 (6 bases). The ends were cut back, 2 bases at V and 3 bases at J, with 8 bases in the middle. The CDR3 has 13 amino acids. Germline CDR1 reads SGHRS; CDR2 reads YFSETQ. CDR3 DNA sequence: TGCGCCAGCAGCTTAAGGACAGACACTGAAGCTTTCTTT. It codes for CASSLRTDTEAFF.

This clone has just a few counts. The rearrangement joins TRBV14 to TRBJ1-1; D not certain. In germline, CDR1 is SGHDN, CDR2 FVKESK. V lost 3 bases and J lost 8, with 19 bases in between. CDR3 length: 15 amino acids. The CDR3, as DNA: TGTGCCAGCAGCCAGGCGGTAGCGGCAAGGACCGAAGCTTTCTTT. Translation gives CASSQAVAARTEAFF.

The J gene is TRBJ2-7, the V gene TRBV27; TRBD2 is a possible D gene (6 bases). V was trimmed by 6 bases and J by 0 bases, leaving 12 bases between them. Germline lookup yields CDR1 MNHEY and CDR2 SMNVEV (reference sequence). The CDR3 is 14 amino acids. The CDR3 loop reads CASRRDGSSYEQYF. In DNA form, the CDR3 reads TGTGCCAGCAGAAGGGACGGGAGCTCCTACGAGCAGTACTTC.

The chain carries TRBV4-2 and TRBJ2-1; weak D call: TRBD1 (6 bases). Trimming stripped 0 bases from V and 7 bases from J, with 16 bases between. Germline values: CDR1 LGHNA, CDR2 YNFKEQ. This CDR3 has 16 amino acids. The CDR3 sequence is CASSQDGQGISNEQFF. The CDR3 DNA is TGTGCCAGCAGCCAAGATGGGCAGGGGATTAGTAATGAGCAGTTCTTC.

This chain connects TRBV5-1 to TRBJ2-7; 10 bases match TRBD1. With V trimmed by 5 bases and J by 4 bases, 6 bases remained unmatched. The CDR3 spans 14 residues. Germline CDR1 and CDR2: SGHRS and YFSETQ. The CDR3 loop is CASRSTGGAYEQYF. CDR3 sequence (DNA): TGCGCCAGCAGATCGACAGGGGGCGCGTACGAGCAGTACTTC. The entire variable domain, with the rest obtained from reference TRBV5-1 and TRBJ2-7, is as follows: KAGVTQTPRYLIKTRGQQVTLSCSPISGHRSVSWYQQTPGQGLQFLFEYFSETQRNKGNFPGRFSGRQFSNSRSEMNVSTLELGDSALYLCASRSTGGAYEQYFGPGTRLTVT.

The CDR3: CASSFETTSMNTEAFF. CDR3 nucleotide sequence: TGTGCCAGCAGTTTCGAGACGACAAGCATGAACACTGAAGCTTTCTTT. V and J are TRBV28 and TRBJ1-1, with no clear D. CDR1 and CDR2 (germline): MDHEN, SYDVKM. V shed 3 bases and J shed 0 bases, with 14 bases lying between them. The CDR3 contains 16 residues.

The chain links TRBV18 to TRBJ1-2, with 11 bases lining up with TRBD1. The CDR3 is 15 amino acids. Losses at the gene ends were 3 bases for V and 5 bases for J; bases not matched to a gene: 5. Germline-derived CDR1 and CDR2 are KGHSH and LQKENI. The CDR3 sequence is CASSPGTGGSYGYTF. The DNA for the CDR3 is TGTGCCAGCTCACCTGGGACAGGGGGATCGTATGGCTACACCTTC.